The 25 T cell receptor beta chains given below trace back to one sample, sequenced in a study of early stage breast cancer tumors. Sequencing used immunoSEQ multiplex PCR; TCRdb keeps in-frame clones, though not all of them. The table records about 8,400 clones, around 77% of them present only once. The sample consisted of normal breast tissue next to the tumor. These receptors were collected from a person aged 55-75 years with breast cancer.

CDR3 protein: CANLGAKSYEQYF. CDR3 bases: TGTGCTAACCTAGGGGCGAAATCCTACGAGCAGTACTTC. J is TRBJ2-7 and V is TRBV7-7; possible D gene TRBD1, 5 bases. Germline V gives CDR1 SSHAT, CDR2 FNYEAQ (reference sequence). The CDR3 has 13 residues.

This clone has a handful of counts. The chain combines TRBV30 with TRBJ1-2; the D is unclear. CDR3 length: 12 amino acids. V lost 3 bases and J 8 bases, leaving 13 bases between the germline ends. Germline V gene lookup returns CDR1 GTSNPN and CDR2 SVGIG (reference sequence). The CDR3 DNA sequence: TGTGCCTGGAGGCCTGGGGTTGGAGGCTACACCTTC. As protein: CAWRPGVGGYTF.

V usage is TRBV5-6 and J usage is TRBJ2-1, with 12 bases fitting TRBD2. Germline CDR1 and CDR2: SGHDT and YYEEEE. The CDR3 runs to 18 residues. J lost 6 bases, V lost 1 base, and 11 bases had no gene match. The CDR3 here is CASSLLSLAGGRSNEQFF. CDR3 DNA: TGTGCCAGCAGCTTGTTGTCGCTAGCGGGAGGGCGTAGCAATGAGCAGTTCTTC.

This clone was seen more than once but under ten times. The rearrangement uses TRBV5-4 and TRBJ1-6, with TRBD1 matching 10 bases. CDR1 and CDR2 from the germline V gene are SGHNT and YYREEE (reference sequence). This CDR3 region has 14 residues. The trim removed 4 bases at V and 9 bases at J, leaving 4 bases unmatched. The CDR3 region has the DNA TGTGCCAGCAGCCCGGACAGGGGGGGTTCACCCCTCCACTTT. Its translation is CASSPDRGGSPLHF.

The J gene is TRBJ2-1, the V gene TRBV6-6; 7 bases fit TRBD2. The CDR3 sequence is 15 residues long. Losses at the gene ends were 5 bases for V and 4 bases for J; bases not matched to a gene: 8. In germline, CDR1 is MNHNY, CDR2 SVGAGI (reference sequence). The CDR3 loop reads CASSQSSGGYNEQFF. CDR3 DNA sequence: TGTGCCAGCAGTCAATCTAGCGGAGGTTACAATGAGCAGTTCTTC.

The V call is TRBV15, the J call TRBJ2-1; D tentatively fits TRBD1 or TRBD2 (6 bases each). Trimming took 2 bases from V and 8 from J, leaving 16 bases between them. The CDR3 extends over 15 amino acids. Germline CDR1 is LNHNV and CDR2 is YYDKDF (reference sequence). In nucleotides, the CDR3 is TGTGCCACCAGCAGAACCGGGACACCGGGGGATGAGCAGTTCTTC. The encoded protein is CATSRTGTPGDEQFF.

V gene TRBV5-4 combines with J gene TRBJ2-7; TRBD2 might be the D (7 bases). The germline V and J ends were trimmed by 9 bases and 3 bases, with 19 bases remaining between them. The CDR3 is made up of 14 amino acids. Germline V gene data show CDR1 as SGHNT and CDR2 as YYREEE (reference sequence). The chain's CDR3 is CATNSGGFIYEQYF. CDR3 nucleotide sequence: TGTGCCACGAATTCGGGGGGCTTCATCTACGAGCAGTACTTC.

The rearrangement uses TRBV4-2 and TRBJ2-7, with D unresolved. Trimming left V 1 base short and J 2 bases short, with 6 bases between. The CDR3 consists of 13 residues. Per germline, CDR1 LGHNA and CDR2 YNFKEQ. CDR3 region: CASSQGPAYEQYF. The DNA of the CDR3 is TGTGCCAGCAGCCAAGGGCCAGCCTACGAGCAGTACTTC.

The chain has TRBV27 and TRBJ2-2; TRBD1 might be the D (6 bases). CDR3 length: 15 residues. V was pared by 6 bases and J by 2 bases, with 13 bases between. Germline CDR1 reads MNHEY; CDR2 reads SMNVEV (reference sequence). The CDR3 spells CASSLTGLNTGELFF. Here the CDR3 DNA reads TGTGCCAGCAGCCTGACAGGACTTAACACCGGGGAGCTGTTTTTT.

V and J are TRBV27 and TRBJ1-4; no clear D gene. Looked up from germline, CDR1 is MNHEY and CDR2 is SMNVEV (reference sequence). This CDR3 has 15 amino acids. The V end lost 1 base, the J end lost 7 bases, and 13 bases lay between the germline ends. The CDR3 reads CASSLWSTRPEKLFF. DNA for the CDR3: TGTGCCAGCAGTTTATGGTCAACGAGGCCTGAAAAACTGTTTTTT.

This clone qualifies as large. The J gene is TRBJ1-3, the V gene TRBV4-1, with D unclear. Per the germline V gene, CDR1 is MGHRA and CDR2 is YSYEKL. CDR3 length: 18 amino acids. The V end was cut by 0 bases, the J end by 0 bases, with 15 bases between. The DNA for the CDR3 is TGCGCCAGCAGCCAAGATTTTGGCACCTTCAGCTCTGGAAACACCATATATTTT. Protein sequence: CASSQDFGTFSSGNTIYF.

The V gene is TRBV7-2, the J gene TRBJ2-3; unclear D gene. The germline gives CDR1 SGHTA, CDR2 FQGNSA. V lost 3 bases, J lost 6 bases, and 10 bases lay in between. The CDR3 contains 13 residues. CDR3 protein: CASSFIASDTQYF. CDR3 DNA: TGTGCCAGCAGCTTCATCGCCTCTGATACGCAGTATTTT.

By sample fraction, this clone is medium-sized. One end of the junction varies from germline; a read error may be responsible. V and J are TRBV2 and TRBJ2-7, with D maybe TRBD2 (6 bases). CDR3 length equals 14 residues. Germline CDR1 and CDR2: SNHLY and FYNNEI. Here the CDR3 DNA reads TGTGCCAGCTGTGATGTCGGGAGCGCCTACGAGCAGTACTTC. Its protein is CASCDVGSAYEQYF.

This chain joins TRBV4-2 and TRBJ2-1; D remains unclear. The germline gives CDR1 LGHNA, CDR2 YNFKEQ. Between the trimmed V and J ends, which lost 1 base and 5 bases, there was a span of 9 bases. The length of the CDR3 is 14 residues. The CDR3 DNA sequence: TGTGCCAGCAGCCAAGGTGGAAGGGACAATGAGCAGTTCTTC. It yields the protein CASSQGGRDNEQFF.

The V and J genes are TRBV7-3 and TRBJ2-3; 9 bases are a match to TRBD2. This CDR3 contains 15 residues. Germline CDR1 SGHTA, CDR2 FQGTGA. The V and J ends lost 6 bases and 5 bases, in that order; junction bases with no gene match: 9. CDR3 in amino acids: CASSFSGGSGDTQYF. DNA for the CDR3: TGTGCCAGCAGTTTTAGCGGGGGTTCAGGAGATACGCAGTATTTT.

This chain joins TRBV27 and TRBJ2-1, with 7 bases that match TRBD1. The trim removed 3 bases at V and 4 bases at J, leaving 6 bases unmatched. Germline CDR1 and CDR2: MNHEY and SMNVEV (reference sequence). This CDR3 contains 15 residues. DNA for the CDR3: TGTGCCAGCAGTTTCGTCAGGGGGTATTACAATGAGCAGTTCTTC. This sequence encodes CASSFVRGYYNEQFF.

V gene TRBV29-1 combines with J gene TRBJ1-2; 7 bases line up with TRBD1. The CDR3 is 11 residues long. CDR1 is SQVTM and CDR2 is ANQGSEA in the germline V gene. The CDR3 DNA is TGCGGAGGGACAGCTAACTATGGCTACACCTTC. This sequence encodes CGGTANYGYTF.

This rearrangement joins TRBV15 to TRBJ1-4, with 7 bases lining up with TRBD1. Germline V gene data show CDR1 as LNHNV and CDR2 as YYDKDF (reference sequence). The CDR3 runs to 15 residues. Trimming cost V 3 bases and J 4 bases; bases outside gene matches: 5. The CDR3 spells CATSRNRDSNEKLFF. The CDR3 DNA sequence: TGTGCCACCAGCAGGAATCGGGACAGTAATGAAAAACTGTTTTTT.

The chain carries TRBV11-3 and TRBJ2-4; D is ambiguous. The V gene's germline CDR1 is SGHNT and CDR2 YENEEA. Trimming stripped 5 bases from V and 2 bases from J, with 7 bases between. The CDR3 contains 13 residues. This CDR3 is CASSQAPKNIQYF. The DNA of the CDR3 is TGTGCCAGCAGCCAGGCGCCCAAAAACATTCAGTACTTC.

V is TRBV5-4 and J is TRBJ2-3; D unclear. Germline V lookup: CDR1 SGHNT, CDR2 YYREEE (reference sequence). The ends were cut back, 7 bases at V and 5 bases at J, with 17 bases in the middle. This CDR3 contains 14 residues. CDR3 residues: CASWHGDSLDTQYF. The CDR3 DNA reads as TGTGCCAGCTGGCACGGTGATTCCTTAGATACGCAGTATTTT. The variable domain in full, with the rest retrieved from reference TRBV5-4 and TRBJ2-3, is ETGVTQSPTHLIKTRGQQVTLRCSSQSGHNTVSWYQQALGQGPQFIFQYYREEENGRGNFPPRFSGLQFPNYSSELNVNALELDDSALYLCASWHGDSLDTQYFGPGTRLTVL.

The chain couples TRBV7-2 to TRBJ2-2; D is perhaps TRBD2 (6 bases). Germline V CDR1 and CDR2: SGHTA, FQGNSA. CDR3 size: 15 residues. V gave up 6 bases and J gave up 3 bases, with 14 bases separating them. This CDR3 is CASRSRREDTGELFF. The CDR3 bases are TGTGCCAGCAGATCGAGGAGGGAGGACACCGGGGAGCTGTTTTTT.

V and J are TRBV5-1 and TRBJ2-7; 7 bases are a match to TRBD1. V trimming: 3 bases; J trimming: 1 base; junction bases outside the gene matches: 7. Germline loops: CDR1 SGHRS, CDR2 YFSETQ. The CDR3 runs to 15 residues. CDR3: CASSSTPGQSYEQYF. CDR3 sequence (DNA): TGCGCCAGCAGCTCAACTCCGGGACAGTCCTACGAGCAGTACTTC.

In its sample, this clone is medium-sized. The chain is built from TRBV10-3 and TRBJ2-7, with 12 bases matching TRBD1. With V trimmed by 5 bases and J by 7 bases, 6 bases remained unmatched. The CDR3 totals 14 residues. CDR1 ENHRY and CDR2 SYGVKD come from the germline V gene. CDR3 sequence reads: CAISPGTGGWEQYF. Written as DNA, the CDR3 is TGTGCCATCAGTCCCGGGACAGGGGGCTGGGAGCAGTACTTC.

This clone has more than one count but fewer than ten. The V gene is TRBV15, the J gene TRBJ1-2, with no clear D. CDR1 and CDR2 (germline): LNHNV, YYDKDF (reference sequence). CDR3 size: 13 residues. The ends were cut back, 0 bases at V and 6 bases at J, with 8 bases in the middle. In DNA form, the CDR3 reads TGTGCCACCAGCAGAGATCACAGTAATGGCTACACCTTC. Translating it yields CATSRDHSNGYTF.

In its sample, this clone was seen a few times. The chain joins TRBV28 to TRBJ2-5; perhaps TRBD2 as D (5 bases). The length of the CDR3 is 14 residues. Trimming removed 3 bases from V and 4 bases from J, with 12 bases in between. Germline CDR1 is MDHEN and CDR2 is SYDVKM. The CDR3 region is CASSFGGVVETQYF. The CDR3 DNA reads TGTGCCAGCAGTTTTGGAGGTGTGGTAGAGACCCAGTACTTC.